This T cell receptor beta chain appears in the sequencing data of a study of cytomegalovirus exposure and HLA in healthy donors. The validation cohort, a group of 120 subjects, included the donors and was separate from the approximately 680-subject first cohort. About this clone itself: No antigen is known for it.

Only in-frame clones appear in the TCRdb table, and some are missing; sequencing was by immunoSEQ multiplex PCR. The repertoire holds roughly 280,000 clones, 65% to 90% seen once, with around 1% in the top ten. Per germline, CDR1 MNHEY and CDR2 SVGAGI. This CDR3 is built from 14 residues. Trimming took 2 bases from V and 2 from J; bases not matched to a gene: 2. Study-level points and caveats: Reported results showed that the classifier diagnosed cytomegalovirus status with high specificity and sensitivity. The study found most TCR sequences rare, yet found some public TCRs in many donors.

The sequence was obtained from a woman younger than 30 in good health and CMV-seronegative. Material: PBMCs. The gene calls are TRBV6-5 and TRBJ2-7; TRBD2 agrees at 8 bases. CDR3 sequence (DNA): TGTGCCAGCAGTTACAGCGGGAGAGCCTACGAGCAGTACTTC. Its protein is CASSYSGRAYEQYF.